The 27 T cell receptor beta chains in this list originate from one sample, sequenced in a study of cytomegalovirus exposure and HLA in healthy donors. The PCR was carried out with 60 Vbeta primers and 13 Jbeta primers. Here immunoSEQ multiplex PCR was the method, and the copy in TCRdb shows in-frame clones only, minus some. The sample lists 120,000 or so clones, about 10% seen once, with approximately 4.5% in the top ten. The source material was PBMCs. These receptors were collected from a woman between 18 and 29 years old in good health and CMV-seropositive.

This clone has a handful of counts. The DNA for the CDR3 is TGTGCCAGTAGTATAGCCCTGCTAAACACTGAAGCTTTCTTT. Its translation is CASSIALLNTEAFF. The J gene is TRBJ1-1, the V gene TRBV19, with no clear D. CDR3 length equals 14 residues. V was shortened by 1 base and J by 2 bases, with 8 bases between the two germline ends. Germline-derived CDR1 and CDR2 are LNHDA and SQIVND (reference sequence).

This clone appeared a few times. This chain connects TRBV7-9 to TRBJ2-1, with 11 bases aligning to TRBD2. J gave up 3 bases and V 5 bases, and 12 bases lay outside the gene matches. The CDR3 spans 18 residues. CDR1 is SEHNR, CDR2 FQNEAQ, per germline (reference sequence). The CDR3 DNA reads TGTGCCAGCAGCGCTACTAGCGGGAGCGGAAAAGTCTACAATGAGCAGTTCTTC. Its translation is CASSATSGSGKVYNEQFF.

This chain joins TRBV19 and TRBJ1-5; maybe TRBD1 (6 bases). Looked up from germline, CDR1 is LNHDA and CDR2 is SQIVND (reference sequence). The CDR3 has 15 residues. V was cut by 8 bases and J by 0 bases, with 14 bases left in between. The CDR3 is CASPTGHHSNQPQHF. The CDR3, as DNA: TGTGCCAGTCCGACAGGACATCATAGCAATCAGCCCCAGCATTTT.

This clone was seen a handful of times. CDR3: CASSLEGEPDQPQHF. The CDR3 DNA is TGCGCCAGCAGCTTAGAGGGGGAACCTGATCAGCCCCAGCATTTT. The chain recombines TRBV5-1 with TRBJ1-5; D is perhaps TRBD1 (6 bases). The length of the CDR3 is 15 residues. CDR1 and CDR2 (germline): SGHRS, YFSETQ. V was cut by 2 bases and J by 5 bases, with 14 bases left in between. Using reference TRBV5-1 and TRBJ1-5 for the parts outside the CDR3, the full variable domain is KAGVTQTPRYLIKTRGQQVTLSCSPISGHRSVSWYQQTPGQGLQFLFEYFSETQRNKGNFPGRFSGRQFSNSRSEMNVSTLELGDSALYLCASSLEGEPDQPQHFGDGTRLSIL.

The V gene is TRBV13, the J gene TRBJ1-3; D gene uncertain. The V gene's germline CDR1 is PRHDT and CDR2 FYEKMQ (reference sequence). V dropped 0 bases and J dropped 0 bases, with 9 bases sitting between them. This CDR3 has 16 residues. CDR3: CASSLGSVYSGNTIYF. For the CDR3, the DNA is TGTGCCAGCAGCTTAGGGAGCGTGTACTCTGGAAACACCATATATTTT.

This clone occurred a few times. V is TRBV6-1 and J is TRBJ2-1; TRBD2 agrees at 8 bases. The V and J ends lost 2 bases and 7 bases, in that order; junction bases with no gene match: 4. Germline V lookup: CDR1 MNHNS, CDR2 SASEGT. The CDR3 consists of 14 residues. This CDR3 reads CASSELREGNEQFF. The CDR3 region has the DNA TGTGCCAGCAGTGAACTTCGGGAGGGGAATGAGCAGTTCTTC.

This clone was counted a few times. This rearrangement joins TRBV6-6 to TRBJ1-2; D might be TRBD1 (5 bases). The CDR3 extends over 14 amino acids. Germline V gives CDR1 MNHNY, CDR2 SVGAGI (reference sequence). V was shortened by 5 bases and J by 4 bases, with 14 bases between the two germline ends. This chain's CDR3 is CASSGQGRLYGYTF. CDR3 DNA: TGTGCCAGCAGTGGCCAGGGTAGACTCTATGGCTACACCTTC.

This clone has only a few counts. This chain joins TRBV13 and TRBJ1-3; D gene ambiguous. The V gene lost 1 base and the J gene lost 4 bases, with 5 bases spanning the gap. Per germline, CDR1 PRHDT and CDR2 FYEKMQ (reference sequence). The CDR3 contains 13 residues. The CDR3 loop reads CASSLDSGNTIYF. The CDR3 bases are TGTGCCAGCAGCTTAGACAGCGGAAACACCATATATTTT.

The table lists this clone with many counts. The genes are TRBV5-1 and TRBJ2-1; 7 bases agree with TRBD1. With V trimmed by 0 bases and J by 2 bases, 2 bases remained unmatched. Germline assignment: CDR1 SGHRS and CDR2 YFSETQ. The CDR3 runs 15 residues. The CDR3 region has the DNA TGCGCCAGCAGCTTGGCCCAGGGGGCCTACAATGAGCAGTTCTTC. It encodes CASSLAQGAYNEQFF.

This clone was counted only a few times. The chain is built from TRBV6-5 and TRBJ1-5; no clear D gene. Trimming cost V 6 bases and J 0 bases, with 12 bases left between them. Germline CDR1 and CDR2: MNHEY and SVGAGI. This CDR3 comprises 15 residues. The CDR3: CASRAVHLSNQPQHF. The DNA of the CDR3 is TGTGCCAGCAGGGCGGTCCATCTTAGCAATCAGCCCCAGCATTTT.

This clone has a handful of counts. The chain is built from TRBV19 and TRBJ1-1; D call uncertain. V lost 6 bases, J lost 9 bases, and 11 bases lay in between. The CDR3 covers 11 residues. Germline V lookup: CDR1 LNHDA, CDR2 SQIVND (reference sequence). The CDR3 bases are TGTGCCAGTAGCTACGACAAAAAAGCTTTCTTT. This sequence encodes CASSYDKKAFF.

V is TRBV5-1 and J is TRBJ1-2; D ambiguous. With 1 base removed from V and 6 bases from J, the gap between germline ends came to 13 bases. Germline V gives CDR1 SGHRS, CDR2 YFSETQ. This CDR3 is 14 amino acids long. CDR3 in amino acids: CASSLSPVRDGYTF. CDR3 bases: TGCGCCAGCAGCTTGTCCCCCGTGCGGGATGGCTACACCTTC.

This clone was detected only a few times. The rearrangement links TRBV19 to TRBJ1-5; TRBD1 agrees at 10 bases. CDR1 is LNHDA, CDR2 SQIVND, per germline (reference sequence). V shed 7 bases and J 6 bases; nucleotides not matched to a gene: 9. This CDR3 has 15 residues. CDR3 DNA sequence: TGTGCCAGTACCTCCGGGACAGGGGTCACTCAGCCCCAGCATTTT. Translated, it gives CASTSGTGVTQPQHF.

The genes are TRBV5-1 and TRBJ2-1, with 8 bases identical to TRBD2. Germline values: CDR1 SGHRS, CDR2 YFSETQ. The CDR3 contains 17 residues. V gave up 5 bases and J gave up 1 base; unmatched junction bases: 11. CDR3 sequence: CASRGGGGRRSYNEQFF. CDR3 DNA sequence: TGCGCCAGCAGGGGGGGTGGCGGGAGGAGATCCTACAATGAGCAGTTCTTC.

This clone came up a few times. The chain employs TRBV14 and TRBJ2-2; TRBD1 agrees at 7 bases. The V segment lost 3 bases and the J segment 5 bases; nucleotides outside the gene matches: 3. The CDR3 totals 14 residues. Germline V gene lookup returns CDR1 SGHDN and CDR2 FVKESK. CDR3 in DNA: TGTGCCAGCAGCCACGCGACAGGGACCGGGGAGCTGTTTTTT. Translating it yields CASSHATGTGELFF.

The chain couples TRBV5-4 to TRBJ2-2; TRBD1 aligns across 8 bases. The germline V gene has CDR1 SGHNT and CDR2 YYREEE (reference sequence). J lost 0 bases, V lost 4 bases, and 5 bases had no gene match. The CDR3 sequence is 16 residues long. CDR3 sequence reads: CASSEGTGPNTGELFF. The CDR3 nucleotides are TGTGCCAGCAGCGAAGGGACAGGCCCGAACACCGGGGAGCTGTTTTTT.

V gene TRBV5-1 combines with J gene TRBJ1-1; a possible D gene is TRBD1 (5 bases). Trimming left V 0 bases short and J 1 base short, with 13 bases between. Germline CDR1 reads SGHRS; CDR2 reads YFSETQ. The CDR3 is 16 residues long. DNA of the CDR3: TGCGCCAGCAGCTTGGGAGCCTTGGGGGGGAACACTGAAGCTTTCTTT. Amino acids: CASSLGALGGNTEAFF.

In this sample, this clone turned up many times. The chain recombines TRBV28 with TRBJ2-1, with 9 nucleotides matching TRBD2. The germline CDR1 and CDR2 sequences are MDHEN and SYDVKM. V dropped 4 bases and J dropped 10; count of bases not matched to a gene: 5. The CDR3 is 13 amino acids. CDR3 coding DNA: TGTGCCAGCAGTTGGGGAACTAGCGGGGAGCAGTTCTTC. This codes for CASSWGTSGEQFF. The entire variable domain, with the rest obtained from reference TRBV28 and TRBJ2-1, is as follows: DVKVTQSSRYLVKRTGEKVFLECVQDMDHENMFWYRQDPGLGLRLIYFSYDVKMKEKGDIPEGYSVSREKKERFSLILESASTNQTSMYLCASSWGTSGEQFFGPGTRLTVL.

This chain connects TRBV12-5 to TRBJ2-3; 13 bases fit TRBD2. The CDR3 has 17 residues. With 9 bases clipped from V and 5 bases from J, the junction kept 14 bases outside the gene matches. CDR1 is LGHNT and CDR2 is FRNRAP in the germline V gene. The CDR3 sequence is CASLGTSGTKGGDTQYF. The CDR3 DNA reads as TGTGCTAGCCTAGGGACTAGCGGGACCAAGGGGGGAGATACGCAGTATTTT.

The chain combines TRBV6-1 with TRBJ2-7; no firm D call. In germline, CDR1 is MNHNS, CDR2 SASEGT. Trimming left V 3 bases short and J 4 bases short, with 4 bases between. CDR3 length equals 11 residues. In DNA, the CDR3 is TGTGCCAGCAGTGAGGAGTACGAGCAGTACTTC. Amino acids: CASSEEYEQYF.

This clone was counted a few times. Other DNA sequences of this sample code for an identical CDR3. The chain carries TRBV10-3 and TRBJ2-3, with a possible D match to TRBD1 (5 bases). This CDR3 contains 14 residues. Germline CDR1 reads ENHRY; CDR2 reads SYGVKD. Deletions cut 0 bases from V and 1 base from J, with 5 bases between. The chain's CDR3 is CAISESGGTDTQYF. CDR3 bases: TGTGCCATCAGTGAGTCAGGGGGCACAGATACGCAGTATTTT.

This clone was counted only a few times. V and J are TRBV7-3 and TRBJ2-1; D unclear. V shed 2 bases and J shed 6 bases, with 8 bases lying between them. Germline loops: CDR1 SGHTA, CDR2 FQGTGA. The CDR3 has 13 residues. This CDR3 is CASSLGVGNEQFF. The CDR3 DNA follows: TGTGCCAGCAGCTTAGGAGTTGGCAATGAGCAGTTCTTC.

This clone was detected a few times. J is TRBJ2-5 and V is TRBV29-1, with 9 positions matching TRBD2. J was trimmed by 2 bases and V by 4 bases; bases with no gene match: 8. CDR1 SQVTM and CDR2 ANQGSEA come from the germline V gene. CDR3 length equals 15 residues. In DNA, the CDR3 is TGCAGCGTTGCCCCCGGGACTAGCAGACAAGAGACCCAGTACTTC. Translated: CSVAPGTSRQETQYF.

This clone appeared a few times. The chain employs TRBV19 and TRBJ2-6; D perhaps matches TRBD1 (6 bases). Trimming pared 4 bases from V and 2 bases from J, leaving 12 bases between. The CDR3 is 16 residues long. The germline V gene encodes CDR1 LNHDA and CDR2 SQIVND (reference sequence). In nucleotides, the CDR3 is TGTGCCAGTAGTAAGGAACAGGGAACTGGGGCCAACGTCCTGACTTTC. This codes for CASSKEQGTGANVLTF.

In this sample, this clone turned up a few times. The J gene is TRBJ2-7, the V gene TRBV27, with TRBD2 as a possible D gene (6 bases). The CDR3 contains 13 residues. Trimming stripped 6 bases from V and 2 bases from J, with 11 bases between. The germline CDR1 and CDR2 sequences are MNHEY and SMNVEV (reference sequence). DNA for the CDR3: TGTGCCAGCAGAGCTAGCGCACCCTACGAGCAGTACTTC. Amino acid sequence: CASRASAPYEQYF.

This clone was counted only a few times. This chain uses TRBV25-1 with TRBJ1-2; 7 bases line up with TRBD1. V lost 3 bases and J lost 4; bases outside the gene matches: 5. The CDR3 is made up of 14 amino acids. Germline V CDR1 and CDR2: MGHDK, SYGVNS. This chain's CDR3 is CASSDSQGVYGYTF. CDR3 bases: TGTGCCAGCAGTGACTCTCAGGGGGTCTATGGCTACACCTTC.

This clone was detected a few times. The genes are TRBV14 and TRBJ2-5; maybe TRBD1 (6 bases). Germline-derived CDR1 and CDR2 are SGHDN and FVKESK. The length of the CDR3 is 16 residues. V lost 0 bases, J lost 4 bases, and 15 bases lay in between. CDR3 coding DNA: TGTGCCAGCAGCCAAGATGACCAGGGGCCGACAGAGACCCAGTACTTC. Its protein is CASSQDDQGPTETQYF.